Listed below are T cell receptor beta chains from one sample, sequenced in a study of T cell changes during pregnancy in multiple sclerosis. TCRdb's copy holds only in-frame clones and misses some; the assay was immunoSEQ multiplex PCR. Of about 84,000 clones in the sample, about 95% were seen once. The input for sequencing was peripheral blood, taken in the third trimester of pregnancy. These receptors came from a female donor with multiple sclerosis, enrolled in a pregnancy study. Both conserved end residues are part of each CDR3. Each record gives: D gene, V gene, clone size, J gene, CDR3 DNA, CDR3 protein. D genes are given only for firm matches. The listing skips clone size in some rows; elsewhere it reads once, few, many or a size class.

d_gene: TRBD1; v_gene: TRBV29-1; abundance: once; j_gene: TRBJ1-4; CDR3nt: TGCAGCGTTGAAGCAGACAGGGGGGGGGAAAAACTGTTTTTT; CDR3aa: CSVEADRGGEKLFF
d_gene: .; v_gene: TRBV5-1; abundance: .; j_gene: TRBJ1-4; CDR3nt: TGCGCCAGCAGCTTGGACTACGAGGGAAAGTATGAAAAACTGTTTTTT; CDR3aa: CASSLDYEGKYEKLFF
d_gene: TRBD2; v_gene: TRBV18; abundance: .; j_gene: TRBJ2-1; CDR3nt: TGTGCCAGCTCCCTCCGTCCGCTAGCGGTATACAATGAGCAGTTCTTC; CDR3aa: CASSLRPLAVYNEQFF
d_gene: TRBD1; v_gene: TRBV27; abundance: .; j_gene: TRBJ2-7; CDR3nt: TGTGCCAGCAGTCCGACAGGGGGGGGAAATACCTACGAGCAGTACTTC; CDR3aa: CASSPTGGGNTYEQYF
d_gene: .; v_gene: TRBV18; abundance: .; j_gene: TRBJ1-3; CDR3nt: TGTGCCAGCTCACCAAGTAGCTCTGGAAACACCATATATTTT; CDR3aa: CASSPSSSGNTIYF
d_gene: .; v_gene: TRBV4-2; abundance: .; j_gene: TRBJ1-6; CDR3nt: TGTGCCAGCAGCCAAGGGCTCCCCTCACCCCTCCACTTT; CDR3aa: CASSQGLPSPLHF
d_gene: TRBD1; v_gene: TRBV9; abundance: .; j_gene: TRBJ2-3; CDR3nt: TGTGCCAGCAGCGTAGAAGGGACAGGCACAGATACGCAGTATTTT; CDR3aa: CASSVEGTGTDTQYF
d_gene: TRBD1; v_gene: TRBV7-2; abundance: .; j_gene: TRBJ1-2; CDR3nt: TGTGCCAGCAGCAGGACAGGAAACTATGGCTACACCTTC; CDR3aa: CASSRTGNYGYTF
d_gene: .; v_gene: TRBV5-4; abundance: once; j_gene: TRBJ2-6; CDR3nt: TGTGCCAGCAGCCTGGGGGGCACCTACTATTCTGGGGCCAACGTCCTGACTTTC; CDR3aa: CASSLGGTYYSGANVLTF
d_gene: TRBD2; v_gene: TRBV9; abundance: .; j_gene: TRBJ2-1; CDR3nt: TGTGCCAGCAGCGTAGGCCTAGCGGAATACAATGAGCAGTTCTTC; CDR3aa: CASSVGLAEYNEQFF
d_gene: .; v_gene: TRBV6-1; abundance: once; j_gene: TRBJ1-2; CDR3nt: TGTGCCAGCAGTGATCGTCAAGGGAGCGGCTACACCTTC; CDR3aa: CASSDRQGSGYTF
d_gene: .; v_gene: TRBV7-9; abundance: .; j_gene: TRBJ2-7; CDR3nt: TGTGCCAGCAGCTTAATTATCCACGAGCAGTACTTC; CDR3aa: CASSLIIHEQYF
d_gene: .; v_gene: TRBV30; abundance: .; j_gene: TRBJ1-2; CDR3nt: TGTGCCTGGCGAGGGCATTATGGCTACACCTTC; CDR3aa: CAWRGHYGYTF
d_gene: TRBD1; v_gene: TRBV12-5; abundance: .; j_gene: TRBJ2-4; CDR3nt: TGTGCTAGTGGTCCGGGACAGGGAGAATCGGCCAAAAACATTCAGTACTTC; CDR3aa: CASGPGQGESAKNIQYF
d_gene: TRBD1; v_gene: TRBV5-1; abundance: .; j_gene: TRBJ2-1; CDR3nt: TGCGCCAGCAGCAACCGGGACAGGGACTACAATGAGCAGTTCTTC; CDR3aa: CASSNRDRDYNEQFF
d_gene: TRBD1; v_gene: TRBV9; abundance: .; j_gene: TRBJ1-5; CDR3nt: TGTGCCAGCAGCCCCACGGACAGGGTAGGACAGCCCCAGCATTTT; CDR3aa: CASSPTDRVGQPQHF
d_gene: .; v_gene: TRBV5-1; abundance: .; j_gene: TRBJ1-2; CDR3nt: TGCGCCAGCAGCTTGGATGAGATTAACTATGGCTACACCTTC; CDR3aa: CASSLDEINYGYTF
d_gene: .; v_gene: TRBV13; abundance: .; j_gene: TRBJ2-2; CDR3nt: TGTGCCAGCAGCCCACCCCTACAGGGAACCGGGGAGCTGTTTTTT; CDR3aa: CASSPPLQGTGELFF
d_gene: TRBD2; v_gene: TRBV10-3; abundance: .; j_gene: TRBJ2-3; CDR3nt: TGTGCCATCAGTGAGGCCCCCCCCGGTCCGGAGCGGGGGCACACAGATACGCAGTATTTT; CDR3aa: CAISEAPPGPERGHTDTQYF
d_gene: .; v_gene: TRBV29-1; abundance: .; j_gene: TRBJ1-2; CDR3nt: TGCAGCACCCGATTGGTAGGGGTCAGCGACTATGGCTACACCTTC; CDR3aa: CSTRLVGVSDYGYTF
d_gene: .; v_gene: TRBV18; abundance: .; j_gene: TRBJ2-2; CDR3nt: TGTGCCAGCTCACCAGGAGGGCTGTGGGCCCCGAACACCGGGGAGCTGTTTTTT; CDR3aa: CASSPGGLWAPNTGELFF
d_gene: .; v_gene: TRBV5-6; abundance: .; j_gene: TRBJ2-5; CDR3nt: TGTGCCAGCAGCTCAGGACAGGGCGGGGGAGAGACCCAGTACTTC; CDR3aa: CASSSGQGGGETQYF
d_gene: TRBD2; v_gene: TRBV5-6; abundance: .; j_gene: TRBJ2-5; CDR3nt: TGTGCCAGCAGCTTGTGGACGGGACTAGCGGGGATAGAGACCCAGTACTTC; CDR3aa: CASSLWTGLAGIETQYF
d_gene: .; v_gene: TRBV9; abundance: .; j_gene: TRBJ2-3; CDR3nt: TGTGCCAGCAGCGTCGGTAGAGATACGCAGTATTTT; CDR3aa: CASSVGRDTQYF
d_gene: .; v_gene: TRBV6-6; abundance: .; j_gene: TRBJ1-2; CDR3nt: TGTGCCAGCATCGACGACGGGTACTATGGCTACACCTTC; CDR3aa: CASIDDGYYGYTF
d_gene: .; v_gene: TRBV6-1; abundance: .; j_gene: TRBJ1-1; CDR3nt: TGTGCCAGCAGTGGCAGGGGCACTGAAGCTTTCTTT; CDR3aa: CASSGRGTEAFF
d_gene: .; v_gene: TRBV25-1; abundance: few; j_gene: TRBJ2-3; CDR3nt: TGTGCCAGCACATCGGGGGACACAGATACGCAGTATTTT; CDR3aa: CASTSGDTDTQYF
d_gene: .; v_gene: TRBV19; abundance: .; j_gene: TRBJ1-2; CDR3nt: TGTGCCAGTAGTATAGGGCAGGGGATAGGCGGCTACACCTTC; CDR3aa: CASSIGQGIGGYTF
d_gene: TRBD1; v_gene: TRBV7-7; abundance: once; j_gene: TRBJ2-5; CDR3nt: TGTGCTAGCAGCCAACTCACAGGGGATCGAGAGACCCAGTACTTC; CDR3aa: CASSQLTGDRETQYF
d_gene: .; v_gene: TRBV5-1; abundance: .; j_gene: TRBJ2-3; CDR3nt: TGCGCCAGCAAGGAAGGTGGGGGGAGAGGAGATACGCAGTATTTT; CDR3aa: CASKEGGGRGDTQYF
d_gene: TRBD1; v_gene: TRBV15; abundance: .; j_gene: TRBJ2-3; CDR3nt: TGTGCCACCAGCTCACAACCCGGGACAGTACGACGCACAGATACGCAGTATTTT; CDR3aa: CATSSQPGTVRRTDTQYF
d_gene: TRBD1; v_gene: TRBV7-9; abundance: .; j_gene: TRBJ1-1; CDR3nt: TGTGCCAGCATACGGGACAGGGGGCTCACTGAAGCTTTCTTT; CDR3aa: CASIRDRGLTEAFF
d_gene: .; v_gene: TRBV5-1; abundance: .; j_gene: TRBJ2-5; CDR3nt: TGCGCCAGCAGCTTCAGGCGAGATCAAGAGACCCAGTACTTC; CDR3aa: CASSFRRDQETQYF
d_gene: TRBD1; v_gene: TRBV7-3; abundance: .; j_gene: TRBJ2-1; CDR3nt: TGTGCCAGCAGCCTTTTTACCGGGACAGGGGGCTACAATGAGCAGTTCTTC; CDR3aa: CASSLFTGTGGYNEQFF
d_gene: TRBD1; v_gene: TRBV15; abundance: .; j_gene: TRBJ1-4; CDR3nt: TGTGCCACCAGCAGGAGTCCGGGACAGATTAATGAAAAACTGTTTTTT; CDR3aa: CATSRSPGQINEKLFF
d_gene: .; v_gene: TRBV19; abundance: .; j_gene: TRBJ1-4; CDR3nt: TGTGCCAGTAGTATGGGCGACGGCCCTAATGAAAAACTGTTTTTT; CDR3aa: CASSMGDGPNEKLFF
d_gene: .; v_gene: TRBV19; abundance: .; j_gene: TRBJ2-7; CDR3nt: TGTGCCAGTACCGCAGGTGGGAGCTCCTACGAGCAGTACTTC; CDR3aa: CASTAGGSSYEQYF
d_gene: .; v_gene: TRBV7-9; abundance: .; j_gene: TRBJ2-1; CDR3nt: TGTGCCAGCAGCTTAGGACAGCTGGACAATGAGCAGTTCTTC; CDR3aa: CASSLGQLDNEQFF
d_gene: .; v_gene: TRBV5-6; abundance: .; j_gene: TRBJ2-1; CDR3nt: TGTGCCAGCAGCTTGCCTCGCGGGGCGCCTAGCTCCTACAATGAGCAGTTCTTC; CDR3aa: CASSLPRGAPSSYNEQFF
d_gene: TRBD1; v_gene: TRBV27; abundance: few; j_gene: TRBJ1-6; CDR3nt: TGTGCCAGCGGACAGGGTAATTCACCCCTCCACTTT; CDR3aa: CASGQGNSPLHF
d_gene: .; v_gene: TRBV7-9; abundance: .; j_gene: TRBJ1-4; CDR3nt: TGTGCCAGCAGCCCGCGGGACGGGACAACTAATGAAAAACTGTTTTTT; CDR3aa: CASSPRDGTTNEKLFF
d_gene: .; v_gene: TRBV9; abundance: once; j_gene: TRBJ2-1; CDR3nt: TGTGCCAGCAGCGTACAGACAGACAATGAGCAGTTCTTC; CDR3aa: CASSVQTDNEQFF
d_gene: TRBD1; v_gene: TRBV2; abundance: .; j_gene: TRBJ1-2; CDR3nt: TGTGCCAGCAGGCCCCCCGGAGGGACAGTCAAGGGCTACACCTTC; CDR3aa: CASRPPGGTVKGYTF
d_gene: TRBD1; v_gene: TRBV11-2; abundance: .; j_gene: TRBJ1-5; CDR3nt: TGTGCCAGCAGCTCAGGGGACAGTAGCAATCAGCCCCAGCATTTT; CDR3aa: CASSSGDSSNQPQHF
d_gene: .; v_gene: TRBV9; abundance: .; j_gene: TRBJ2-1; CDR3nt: TGTGCCAGCAGCGTAGTTCAGGGGACCTACAATGAGCAGTTCTTC; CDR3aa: CASSVVQGTYNEQFF
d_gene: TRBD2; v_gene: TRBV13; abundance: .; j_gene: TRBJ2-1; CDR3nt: TGTGCCAGCACCGGAGGGCTAGCGGGGACCAATGAGCAGTTCTTC; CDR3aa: CASTGGLAGTNEQFF
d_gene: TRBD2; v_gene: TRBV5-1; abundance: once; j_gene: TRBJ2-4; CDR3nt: TGCGCCAGCAGCAAGGGGGCGGGGGGGCCCGGAAACATTCAGTACTTC; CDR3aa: CASSKGAGGPGNIQYF
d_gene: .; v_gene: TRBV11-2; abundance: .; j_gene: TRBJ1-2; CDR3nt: TGTGCCAGCAGCTTAGAGCTCGGACAGAGTGCTCTGGTTGGGGGCTACACCTTC; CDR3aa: CASSLELGQSALVGGYTF